This T cell receptor (gamma chain) is drawn from a study of intestinal T cells in coeliac disease (dated by TCRdb to the early 2020s). Notes on the research overall: In the TRG cohort, the mean age of coeliac patients was approximately 16 years compared with under 60 years for controls, so the coeliac patients were much younger than the controls. The TCR-delta (TRD) cohort included duodenal biopsies from some eleven coeliac disease patients and some eleven non-coeliac controls. A second, larger TCR-gamma (TRG) cohort included duodenal biopsies from 33 coeliac disease patients and approximately 19 non-coeliac controls. The paper's findings and limits, for the study overall: FFPE-derived DNA was found to be relatively degraded, and loss of a proportion of TCR sequences in each sample was likely caused by this degradation. There was no way to tell repeated CDR3 amino acid sequences apart from PCR duplicates. Coeliac and control groups differed significantly in age, although an age-split analysis did not yield significant classification. TRG clustering correctly classified 51 of 54 biopsies (roughly 94%), with a reported leave-one-out accuracy of about 87%. TRD kmer-based clustering correctly classified all 22 biopsies in training, with a reported leave-one-out accuracy of about 91%.

In regard to this clone: It lacks a known antigen. No base qualities exist here, and no much larger clone lies one base off it.

Reading from cysteine to phenylalanine, the CDR3 counts 19 amino acids. Only the CDR3 DNA is retained, 57 bases long and in frame from the first base. The germline V end is reduced by 2 bases and the J end by 3 bases; junction bases left unmatched: 18. For CDR1 and CDR2, the germline V gene lists VENAVY and YDSYNSRV. For each case, genomic DNA was isolated from ten 5-um FFPE scrolls with the QIAamp DNA FFPE tissue kit. Fully anonymised formalin-fixed paraffin-embedded duodenal biopsies surplus to diagnostic needs were used to test TCR repertoire-based classification of coeliac disease. Library construction relied on multiplex PCR. This sample was sequenced with an Ion Torrent PGM. TRG repertoires were amplified from around 0.2 ug of biopsy DNA with the LymphoTrack kit, in which Illumina adapters are carried by the primers. After purification with AMPure XP beads and quantification on a 2100 Bioanalyzer, the TRG amplicons were pooled in equimolar amounts. TRG libraries were sequenced on an Ion PGM instrument. For the original study's pipeline: FastX discarded any read in which over 10% of nucleotides had a quality score below the third quartile for that patient. IMGT/HighV-QUEST was used to align reads in order to assign V, D and J genes, locate CDR3 regions and judge functionality. After the sequences were translated into amino acids, every sequence predicted to be non-functional was thrown out. CDR3s were broken into kmers both with and without positional annotation, kmer frequencies were analysed by PCA, and samples were clustered using each of the 1023 combinations of PCs 1-10. Classification was validated by leave-one-out cross-validation, re-optimising parameters on the remaining samples each time. Shannon diversity was computed with the vegan R package from repeated random subsamples equal to the lowest read count. Public reads were reanalyzed in TCRdb with CATT, and rows carrying the same DNA were merged afterwards. The V and J calls and clone size are TCRdb's, not the authors'. The table for this sample lists 1,900 or so gamma-chain clones; 45% to 55% of them were counted only once. Of the sample, approximately 7% is held by the ten largest clones.

Sequencing was performed on a duodenal biopsy. The source of this sequence is a human donor with celiac disease. Recombination linked TRGV8 to TRGJP2. The CDR3 region: CATWDIGGDDPRSDWIKTF. The DNA reads as follows: TGTGCCACCTGGGATATCGGGGGGGATGACCCCCGTAGTGATTGGATCAAGACGTTT.